Each of the 25 T cell receptor beta chains below was sequenced from the same sample in a study of tumor-infiltrating lymphocytes in primary liver carcinoma. A constant-region primer primed TCR beta cDNA synthesis from about 0.55 ug of total RNA. Three nested multiplex PCR rounds of slightly modified ARM-PCR generated TCR beta libraries. The first two PCR rounds used TRBV1-TRBV30 forward primers with a C-beta reverse primer, 9 to 11 cycles each. TCRdb used MiXCR to reprocess the multiplex PCR reads, holding one entry per CDR3 protein. The table has tens of thousands of distinct CDR3 sequences, 72% seen once. The tissue used was unsorted bulk material of roughly 17-32 mg. RNA and DNA were co-extracted from it with the AllPrep DNA/RNA mini kit. Specimen: liver tumor tissue from sampling region 1. Subset meaning: tumor region T1, superior pole. Receptor source: a man in his forties with primary liver carcinoma and hepatitis B virus infection.

As concerns this clonotype: Relative to the germline gene, one junction end is altered; a read error may explain this. This rearrangement joins TRBV11-1 to TRBJ2-7; D is uncertain. CDR1 is SGHAT and CDR2 is FQDESV in the germline V gene (reference sequence). This CDR3 comprises 14 residues. CDR3 nucleotide sequence: TGTATCAGCAGCTTAGTACTCCTCTCCTGCGAGCAGTACTTC. It codes for CISSLVLLSCEQYF. The full variable domain, completed using reference TRBV11-1 and TRBJ2-7, is EAEVAQSPRYKITEKSQAVAFWCDPISGHATLYWYRQILGQGPELLVQFQDESVVDDSQLPKDRFSAERLKGVDSTLKIQPAELGDSAMYLCISSLVLLSCEQYFGPGTRLTVT.

The sample holds a few counts of this clonotype. A much larger clone sits a single nucleotide away, making a read error possible. The final CDR3 position lacks the conserved phenylalanine or tryptophan, pointing to a likely read error. The gene calls are TRBV6-5 and TRBJ2-3; D remains ambiguous. Germline loops: CDR1 MNHEY, CDR2 SVGAGI. This CDR3 comprises 15 residues. V lost 5 bases and J 0 bases, leaving 12 bases between the germline ends. The CDR3 DNA reads as TGTGCCAGCAGTGCCACGTCCGCTAGCACAGATACGCAGTATTCT. Translated, it gives CASSATSASTDTQYS.

As regards this clonotype: Since a much larger clone is just one base distant, this may be a read error. J is TRBJ1-1 and V is TRBV7-9; unclear D gene. The CDR3 is 12 amino acids. Germline CDR1 reads SEHNR; CDR2 reads FQNEAQ (reference sequence). The CDR3: CVSSRMNTEAFF. In DNA form, the CDR3 reads TGTGTCAGCAGCCGAATGAACACTGAAGCTTTCTTT.

In the case of this clonotype: One end of the junction is discordant with germline, which a read error may explain. The chain recombines TRBV7-9 with TRBJ2-1; D remains ambiguous. This CDR3 has 13 amino acids. Per the germline V gene, CDR1 is SEHNR and CDR2 is FQNEAQ (reference sequence). CDR3 coding DNA: TGTGCCAGCAGCCCCCGGCTTGACAATAAGCAGCTCTTC. Translating gives CASSPRLDNKQLF.

On this clonotype itself: Because the CDR3 is missing its conserved closing phenylalanine or tryptophan, this is likely a read error. The chain carries TRBV11-2 and TRBJ2-1; D possibly corresponds to TRBD2 (6 bases). V lost 8 bases to trimming and J lost 5 bases, with 16 bases between them. Looked up from germline, CDR1 is SGHAT and CDR2 is FQNNGV. There are 14 residues in the CDR3. CDR3 loop: CASSNRRGHNEQFL. In nucleotides, the CDR3 is TGTGCCAGCTCTAACCGGCGGGGCCACAATGAGCAGTTCCTC.

With regard to this clonotype: A much more abundant neighbour one base away suggests this may be a read error. This chain connects TRBV5-1 to TRBJ1-5, with D possibly TRBD1 on 6 matching bases. In germline, CDR1 is SGHRS, CDR2 YFSETQ. The CDR3 loop spans 14 amino acids. The CDR3 region is CASSLDGGNQSQHF. For the CDR3, the DNA is TGCGCCAGCAGCTTGGACGGGGGCAATCAGTCCCAGCATTTT.

The V and J genes are TRBV30 and TRBJ2-3, with 7 bases identical to TRBD2. V lost 2 bases and J lost 7; bases outside the gene matches: 27. Germline V lookup: CDR1 GTSNPN, CDR2 SVGIG (reference sequence). The CDR3 totals 20 residues. CDR3 DNA: TGTGCCTGGAGTCCCCAACTAGGTAGCGGGTTGCCCGTTTCCCCATATACGCAGTATTTT. This translates into CAWSPQLGSGLPVSPYTQYF.

Ten or more counts support this clonotype. The V gene is TRBV6-6, the J gene TRBJ1-5; the match to TRBD1 covers 9 bases. The junction had 14 bases not matched to a gene; V was cut back by 7 bases and J by 7 bases. CDR1 and CDR2 (germline): MNHNY, SVGAGI (reference sequence). There are 16 residues in the CDR3. CDR3 DNA: TGTGCCAGCAACGGGAACCGGGACAGGGAAGGGCAGCCCCAGCATTTT. It specifies CASNGNRDREGQPQHF.

The chain couples TRBV10-2 to TRBJ2-1; possibly TRBD2 for D (5 bases). The V end lost 7 bases, the J end lost 1 base, and 17 bases lay between the germline ends. The CDR3 spans 16 residues. Germline lookup yields CDR1 WSHSY and CDR2 SAAADI. The CDR3 region is CASTGPSKKSYNEQFF. The DNA of the CDR3 is TGCGCCAGCACCGGGCCTAGCAAGAAATCCTACAATGAGCAGTTCTTC.

Comments on this clonotype: This may arise from a read error, as a much more abundant clone is one base away. The rearrangement uses TRBV5-1 and TRBJ1-6, with D unclear. This CDR3 contains 13 residues. The germline V gene encodes CDR1 SGHRS and CDR2 YFSETQ. The CDR3 protein is CASTSAPDSSLHF. The CDR3 DNA reads TGCGCCAGCACATCCGCCCCTGATTCATCCCTCCACTTT.

This clonotype turned up a few times. The chain uses TRBV20-1 and TRBJ2-1; TRBD1 matches 7 bases. J gave up 10 bases and V 6 bases, and 15 bases lay outside the gene matches. This CDR3 region has 14 residues. CDR1 is DFQATT and CDR2 is SNEGSKA in the germline V gene (reference sequence). The CDR3 reads CSATSGTVGDEQFF. CDR3 nucleotide sequence: TGCAGTGCAACGTCCGGGACAGTAGGAGACGAGCAGTTCTTC.

This clonotype was seen at least ten times. The rearrangement uses TRBV2 and TRBJ2-1; D is perhaps TRBD1 or TRBD2 (6 bases each). From germline, CDR1 is SNHLY and CDR2 FYNNEI. The CDR3 loop spans 17 amino acids. The V and J ends lost 2 bases and 0 bases respectively, with 14 bases between them. The CDR3 DNA follows: TGTGCCAGCAGTGAAAAGGGGGGCGATCCCTCCTACAATGAGCAGTTCTTC. Translating it yields CASSEKGGDPSYNEQFF. The full variable domain, rest sourced from reference TRBV2 and TRBJ2-1, is EPEVTQTPSHQVTQMGQEVILRCVPISNHLYFYWYRQILGQKVEFLVSFYNNEISEKSEIFDDQFSVERPDGSNFTLKIRSTKLEDSAMYFCASSEKGGDPSYNEQFFGPGTRLTVL.

The chain has TRBV25-1 and TRBJ2-1, with D maybe TRBD1 (6 bases). Germline CDR1 MGHDK, CDR2 SYGVNS. The CDR3 is 14 residues long. V lost 5 bases, J lost 8 bases, and 16 bases lay in between. The CDR3 spells CASSKGVESHEQFF. For the CDR3, the DNA is TGTGCCAGCAGTAAGGGGGTTGAGTCACATGAGCAGTTCTTC.

The rearrangement uses TRBV15 and TRBJ2-2; weak D call: TRBD1 (5 bases). The CDR3 runs 15 residues. Trimming shortened V by 0 bases and J by 6 bases, and 11 bases separated the two germline ends. The germline V gene encodes CDR1 LNHNV and CDR2 YYDKDF (reference sequence). This CDR3 is CATSRDTGTAGELFF. CDR3 sequence (DNA): TGTGCCACCAGCAGAGATACAGGCACCGCCGGGGAGCTGTTTTTT. The full variable domain, with the rest looked up from reference TRBV15 and TRBJ2-2, is DAMVIQNPRYQVTQFGKPVTLSCSQTLNHNVMYWYQQKSSQAPKLLFHYYDKDFNNEADTPDNFQSRRPNTSFCFLDIRSPGLGDTAMYLCATSRDTGTAGELFFGEGSRLTVL.

As regards this clonotype: This may come from a read error, since a much larger clone is one base off. The chain joins TRBV2 to TRBJ2-1; D may be TRBD2 (6 bases). Trimming cost V 7 bases and J 2 bases, with 12 bases left between them. The CDR3 is 14 residues long. The germline gives CDR1 SNHLY, CDR2 FYNNEI. DNA for the CDR3: TGTGCCAGCAATGGAGGGGAAACCTACAATGAGCAGTTCTTC. Translating gives CASNGGETYNEQFF. The whole variable domain, filled in from reference TRBV2 and TRBJ2-1, reads EPEVTQTPSHQVTQMGQEVILRCVPISNHLYFYWYRQILGQKVEFLVSFYNNEISEKSEIFDDQFSVERPDGSNFTLKIRSTKLEDSAMYFCASNGGETYNEQFFGPGTRLTVL.

In regard to this clonotype: The junction departs from the called germline gene at one end, perhaps through a read error. This chain links TRBV5-1 with TRBJ1-1; D is unresolved. Germline V gene lookup returns CDR1 SGHRS and CDR2 YFSETQ. The CDR3 loop spans 13 amino acids. The CDR3 DNA sequence: TGCGCCAGCAGCTTGGACGGGAGCACTGAAGCATTCTTT. Translating it yields CASSLDGSTEAFF.

To note about this clonotype: Given the absence of the conserved phenylalanine or tryptophan at the CDR3 end, a read error is likely. The chain recombines TRBV12-3 or TRBV12-4 with TRBJ2-7; 7 bases fit TRBD1. CDR3 length equals 13 residues. The CDR3 bases are TGCGCCAGCAGCTGGGGACAGTCCTACGAGCAGTACTCC. It specifies CASSWGQSYEQYS.

A word on this clonotype: A much larger clone differs by one base, so this may be a read error. This chain joins TRBV30 and TRBJ1-3; no clear D. The V gene's germline CDR1 is GTSNPN and CDR2 SVGIG (reference sequence). V was cut by 0 bases and J by 3 bases, with 9 bases left in between. This CDR3 spans 14 amino acids. The CDR3 spells CAWSVGLRGNTIYF. The DNA of the CDR3 is TGTGCCTGGAGTGTCGGGCTTCGTGGAAACACCATATATTTT.

On this clonotype itself: Because the CDR3 is missing its conserved closing phenylalanine or tryptophan, this is likely a read error. The DNA is omitted, as the CDR3 cannot be located on it reliably, and the CDR3 follows TCRdb's listing. J is TRBJ2-3 and V is TRBV12-3 or TRBV12-4; the DNA was not used to check the table's D call, TRBD2. The CDR3 extends over 14 residues, inclusive of both ends. CDR3 loop: CASIRVTSEMAGYY.

Points on this clonotype: Sequence at one end of the junction differs from germline and may be a read error. The chain couples TRBV4-1 to TRBJ2-2; tentative D call: TRBD2 (6 bases). In germline, CDR1 is MGHRA, CDR2 YSYEKL. The CDR3 spans 16 residues. The CDR3 DNA sequence: TGCGCCAGCAGCCAGACTCCGAGACTAGAGCCCGGGGGGCTGTTTTTT. Translation gives CASSQTPRLEPGGLFF.

As regards this clonotype: This likely comes from a read error, as the CDR3 has no conserved phenylalanine or tryptophan at its end. This chain joins TRBV6-5 and TRBJ2-7, with D perhaps matching TRBD2 (5 bases). CDR1 and CDR2 from the germline V gene are MNHEY and SVGAGI. CDR3 size: 15 residues. The V gene lost 4 bases and the J gene lost 1 base, with 14 bases spanning the gap. The CDR3 region has the DNA TGTGCCAGCAGTTCGCCGGCGGGTACATCCTACGAGCAGTACTCC. Translating gives CASSSPAGTSYEQYS.

The chain uses TRBV11-2 and TRBJ2-4; a weak D match, TRBD2 (5 bases). Deletions cut 6 bases from V and 6 bases from J, with 21 bases between. Germline CDR1 reads SGHAT; CDR2 reads FQNNGV. The CDR3 runs to 16 residues. DNA for the CDR3: TGTGCCAGCAGTCAGAGTGTATGGGGTGCGGGAAACATTCAGTACTTC. It codes for CASSQSVWGAGNIQYF.

This clonotype was found once. A read error may account for a junction end that differs from germline. The chain uses TRBV30 and TRBJ2-3; a weak D match, TRBD2 (6 bases). The CDR3 consists of 13 residues. The germline CDR1 and CDR2 sequences are GTSNPN and SVGIG (reference sequence). The CDR3 is CAWNVWRADMQYF. DNA for the CDR3: TGTGCCTGGAATGTGTGGAGGGCAGATATGCAGTATTTT.

This chain links TRBV4-1 with TRBJ2-1; 10 bases fit TRBD2. The CDR3 has 16 amino acids. After removal of 1 base from V and 9 bases from J, the junction contained 9 bases not matched to a gene. The germline gives CDR1 MGHRA, CDR2 YSYEKL. The CDR3, as DNA: TGCGCCAGCAGCCAAGTCAGCGGGAGGGGGGAGAGTGAGCAGTTCTTC. This translates into CASSQVSGRGESEQFF.

This chain joins TRBV12-5 and TRBJ1-1; D not certain. Germline CDR1 reads LGHNT; CDR2 reads FRNRAP. The CDR3 runs 14 residues. Trimming took 6 bases from V and 6 from J, leaving 17 bases between them. The CDR3 region has the DNA TGTGCTAGTGGGCCGGGTCGCGCGAGCTCTGAAGCTTTCTTT. This encodes CASGPGRASSEAFF.